Detailed here is one T cell receptor (beta chain). Its cognate antigen is unknown. TCRdb keeps only in-frame clones here, not all; method: immunoSEQ multiplex PCR. The repertoire includes around 37,000 clones, 81% of them detected once, and 15% to 20% sits in the top ten. CDR1 SGHAT and CDR2 FQNNGV come from the germline V gene. V lost 6 bases, J lost 6 bases, and 5 bases stayed unmatched. There are 15 residues in the CDR3. These data belong to a study of OX40 agonist ivuxolimab in advanced cancers. Study summary: Patients assigned to dose escalation were diagnosed with hepatocellular carcinoma, melanoma, renal cell or head and neck cancer. Age averaged about 62 years (range about 23 to 80), and more than 80% were male. Broader study findings: No determination was made of the antigen specificity of the expanded peripheral T cells. By week 6 at 0.1 to 3.0 mg/kg, blood CD4+ and CD8+ T cells had expanded clonally.

This TCR was sampled from an adult with an advanced solid tumor such as melanoma, head and neck, liver or kidney cancer. The J gene is TRBJ2-2, the V gene TRBV11-2; the match to TRBD2 covers 12 bases. Sequencing used CD4+ or CD8+ T cells sorted from blood, obtained in a trial of the OX40 agonist ivuxolimab. This CDR3 is CASSPTSGSAGELFF. CDR3 coding DNA: TGTGCCAGCAGTCCGACTAGCGGGAGCGCCGGGGAGCTGTTTTTT.